The source of this T cell receptor beta chain is a study of T cell responses to AZD1222 COVID-19 vaccine. General study points: AZD1222 recipients seropositive at baseline numbered only five to seven. Spike-specific TCR breadth and depth grew following two AZD1222 doses.

CDR3 length: 12 amino acids. V was pared by 3 bases and J by 6 bases, with 1 base of the junction left unmatched. With regard to this clone: What it binds is unknown.

Repertoires were generated with immunoSEQ multiplex PCR, while TCRdb's copy carries only in-frame clones and drops some. The table includes 95,000 to 110,000 clones, roughly 88% detected once. This chain joins TRBV12-3 or TRBV12-4 and TRBJ1-1; TRBD1 matches at 7 bases. This sample comprised peripheral blood, obtained on day 0 of AZD1222 vaccination. This TCR came from an adult in good health. This chain's CDR3 is CASSFRGAEAFF. The CDR3 DNA follows: TGTGCCAGCAGTTTCAGGGGGGCTGAAGCTTTCTTT.